Listed below are T cell receptor beta chains from one sample, sequenced in a study of control samples from healthy donors and cancer patients. The protocol was immunoSEQ multiplex PCR, while the TCRdb copy is restricted to in-frame clones and leaves out a portion. This table holds about 86,000 clones, around nine tenths found once. The material sequenced was PBMCs. The origin of the receptors is a woman in her forties or fifties with colorectal cancer. CDR3s include the opening cysteine and the closing phenylalanine or tryptophan. D genes are given only for firm matches. Expanded clones get a size class; other rows say once, few or many, or leave the size out.

TGTGCCAGCAGCCACCAAAACAGGGCCCCCTACAATGAGCAGTTCTTC | CASSHQNRAPYNEQFF | TRBV3-1/TRBV3-2 | - | TRBJ2-1 | -
TGTGCCAGTTCTGAGGGGATATTTAGGAATACGCAGTATTTT | CASSEGIFRNTQYF | TRBV7-6 | - | TRBJ2-3 | -
TGTGCCAGCATGGGTACAGGGGGGGGCACCGGGGAGCTGTTTTTT | CASMGTGGGTGELFF | TRBV2 | - | TRBJ2-2 | -
TGTGCCAGCAGCGTAGGCGGACAGGGGGCTGGAAACACCATATATTTT | CASSVGGQGAGNTIYF | TRBV9 | TRBD1 | TRBJ1-3 | -
TGTGCCAGCAATTGGGCTAACTATGGCTACACCTTC | CASNWANYGYTF | TRBV6-5 | - | TRBJ1-2 | once
TGTGCCAGCAGTTTATACAGGGGAACAGATACGCAGTATTTT | CASSLYRGTDTQYF | TRBV28 | TRBD1 | TRBJ2-3 | -
TGTGCCAGCCAGGGACCTTATAGCAATCAGCCCCAGCATTTT | CASQGPYSNQPQHF | TRBV19 | - | TRBJ1-5 | -
TGTGCCAGCAGTGGGGTGACAGGGGGCGCTGGAAACACCATATATTTT | CASSGVTGGAGNTIYF | TRBV2 | TRBD1 | TRBJ1-3 | -
TGTGCCAGCAGCCTACTAGCGGGGGGGCGGGAGACCCAGTACTTC | CASSLLAGGRETQYF | TRBV3-1/TRBV3-2 | TRBD2 | TRBJ2-5 | -
TGCGCCAGCAGCTTCTCCGGGACTAGCGGGGGGACCGGGGAGCTGTTTTTT | CASSFSGTSGGTGELFF | TRBV5-1 | TRBD2 | TRBJ2-2 | once
TGTGCCAGCAGCCTACAGATGGGGCAGGGTTTTTCACCCCTCCACTTT | CASSLQMGQGFSPLHF | TRBV7-8 | - | TRBJ1-6 | once
TGTGCCAGCAGCGTAGATGGTCGGGGGGCATACAATGAGCAGTTCTTC | CASSVDGRGAYNEQFF | TRBV9 | - | TRBJ2-1 | -
TGTGCCAGCAGTTACGTAACAGGGGGCCGGAATGAGCAGTTCTTC | CASSYVTGGRNEQFF | TRBV6-2/TRBV6-3 | TRBD1 | TRBJ2-1 | -
TGTGCCAGCAGCTTACAGGGTCCACCCCTCCACTTT | CASSLQGPPLHF | TRBV7-2 | - | TRBJ1-6 | -
TGTGCCTGGGAGCGCGGAGGGGGGATGAACACTGAAGCTTTCTTT | CAWERGGGMNTEAFF | TRBV30 | - | TRBJ1-1 | -
TGTGCCAGCAGGATCATAGAATGGGGCAATGAGCAGTTCTTC | CASRIIEWGNEQFF | TRBV6-6 | - | TRBJ2-1 | -
TGTGCCAGCGTGGGCAGAGGCGGGGGAGAGACCCAGTACTTC | CASVGRGGGETQYF | TRBV3-1/TRBV3-2 | TRBD2 | TRBJ2-5 | -
TGTGCCAGTAGTATAGGCAAGAACACAGATACGCAGTATTTT | CASSIGKNTDTQYF | TRBV19 | - | TRBJ2-3 | -
TGTGCCAGCAGTTACTCGGCCAGTAACACCGGGGAGCTGTTTTTT | CASSYSASNTGELFF | TRBV6-5 | - | TRBJ2-2 | -
TGCGCCAGCAGCGGGACGGGTGCTAGCACAGATACGCAGTATTTT | CASSGTGASTDTQYF | TRBV5-1 | - | TRBJ2-3 | -
TGTGCCAGCAGCGGCCGGGTCCCAGAAAACATTCAGTACTTC | CASSGRVPENIQYF | TRBV21-1 | - | TRBJ2-4 | -
TGTGCCAGCAGCCAAGATACGTTTGGCACTGAAGCTTTCTTT | CASSQDTFGTEAFF | TRBV3-1/TRBV3-2 | - | TRBJ1-1 | -
TGTGCCAGCAGTTTCGTGACAGATACGCAGTATTTT | CASSFVTDTQYF | TRBV28 | - | TRBJ2-3 | -
TGTGCCAGCAGCTTATTTCCTAGCGGGGAATCAGATACGCAGTATTTT | CASSLFPSGESDTQYF | TRBV7-9 | TRBD2 | TRBJ2-3 | once
TGTGCCAGCAGTGAAGCAGGGCTGGACATTCAGTACTTC | CASSEAGLDIQYF | TRBV6-1 | - | TRBJ2-4 | -
TGCGCCAGCAGCGAAGTCGGACTAGCGCGGCAAGAGACCCAGTACTTC | CASSEVGLARQETQYF | TRBV5-1 | TRBD2 | TRBJ2-5 | -
TGTGCCAGCAGTTACCAACGGACTAGCGGGGGGGAGACCCAGTACTTC | CASSYQRTSGGETQYF | TRBV6-2/TRBV6-3 | TRBD2 | TRBJ2-5 | -
TGTGCCAGCAGTGAAGCAGGGAGCGGGGGCGAAGGGGTCTTC | CASSEAGSGGEGVF | TRBV6-1 | TRBD2 | TRBJ2-1 | -
TGTGCCAGCAGCCGACAGGCCCGCACAGATACGCAGTATTTT | CASSRQARTDTQYF | TRBV14 | - | TRBJ2-3 | -
TGCGCCAGCAGCTTGGAGGCCGGGGGAGAGACCCAGTACTTC | CASSLEAGGETQYF | TRBV5-1 | - | TRBJ2-5 | -
TGTGCCAGCGAAAGTGCGCGGCAAACCGGGGAGCTGTTTTTT | CASESARQTGELFF | TRBV2 | - | TRBJ2-2 | -
TGTGCCAGTAAACCGGGACAGGGGGCGCGGGAGACCCAGTACTTC | CASKPGQGARETQYF | TRBV2 | TRBD1 | TRBJ2-5 | once
TGTGCCAGCAGTTACGGAGGGACAGTGGGCACCGGGGAGCTGTTTTTT | CASSYGGTVGTGELFF | TRBV6-2/TRBV6-3 | - | TRBJ2-2 | -
TGTGCCAGCAGTTTGGGGTATAGCAATCAGCCCCAGCATTTT | CASSLGYSNQPQHF | TRBV27 | - | TRBJ1-5 | -
TGTGCCAGCAGCCCAGACGGGTACTATGGCTACACCTTC | CASSPDGYYGYTF | TRBV12-3/TRBV12-4 | - | TRBJ1-2 | -
TGCGCCAGCAGCTTATTACCCGGGCCGGAATATGAAGCTTTCTTT | CASSLLPGPEYEAFF | TRBV5-1 | - | TRBJ1-1 | -
TGTGCCAGCAGTTTACGGATCGGGTACGGCTACACCTTC | CASSLRIGYGYTF | TRBV27 | - | TRBJ1-2 | -
TGTGCCACGACAGCTCGGGACATCGCGAACACCGGGGAGCTGTTTTTT | CATTARDIANTGELFF | TRBV10-3 | - | TRBJ2-2 | once
TGTGCTAGTGGTGCCGCAGGGATAGAAAAACTGTTTTTT | CASGAAGIEKLFF | TRBV12-5 | - | TRBJ1-4 | -
TGTGCCAGCAGCGATGGTAGCGGGGGGATGGAGACCCAGTACTTC | CASSDGSGGMETQYF | TRBV7-3 | TRBD2 | TRBJ2-5 | -
TGTGCCACCAGCAGCCCATCGGAGGGGGATAACTATGGCTACACCTTC | CATSSPSEGDNYGYTF | TRBV15 | - | TRBJ1-2 | -
TGTGCCAGTAGTATAGACACGCGACGCTCTGAAGCTTTCTTT | CASSIDTRRSEAFF | TRBV19 | - | TRBJ1-1 | -
TGTGCCATCAAGGAGAACACTGAAGCTTTCTTT | CAIKENTEAFF | TRBV10-3 | - | TRBJ1-1 | -
TGTGCCAGCAGTTACGGGACAGGGCTTATGCAAGCTTTCTTT | CASSYGTGLMQAFF | TRBV6-6 | TRBD1 | TRBJ1-1 | -
TGCGCCAGCAGCCAAGATCTTGGGGTGTGGGAAGAAGATACGCAGTATTTT | CASSQDLGVWEEDTQYF | TRBV4-3 | - | TRBJ2-3 | once